This T cell receptor (beta chain) is from a study of cytomegalovirus exposure and HLA in healthy donors. Notes on the study in general: An analysis was carried out at a later point. It showed that HLA-associated TCR beta chains were more clonally expanded than equally common non-associated chains. Among TCR sequences, most were rare, though some public TCRs appeared in many donors.

Researchers ran the PCR with 60 Vbeta and 13 Jbeta primers. TCRdb's table, derived via immunoSEQ multiplex PCR, lists solely in-frame clones and lacks some. Of about 120,000 clones in the sample, approximately 80% were seen once. On this clone itself: Its antigen is unknown.

The CDR3 covers 16 residues. Germline V gene sequence: CDR1 MGHDK, CDR2 SYGVNS. V lost 2 bases and J lost 5; bases outside the gene matches: 7. Sequencing input: PBMCs. This rearrangement joins TRBV25-1 to TRBJ2-1; 9 positions agree with TRBD2. The receptor's source is a young woman in good health and CMV-seronegative. CDR3 residues: CASSENLAGLNNEQFF. The CDR3 bases are TGTGCCAGCAGTGAAAACCTAGCGGGGCTTAACAATGAGCAGTTCTTC.